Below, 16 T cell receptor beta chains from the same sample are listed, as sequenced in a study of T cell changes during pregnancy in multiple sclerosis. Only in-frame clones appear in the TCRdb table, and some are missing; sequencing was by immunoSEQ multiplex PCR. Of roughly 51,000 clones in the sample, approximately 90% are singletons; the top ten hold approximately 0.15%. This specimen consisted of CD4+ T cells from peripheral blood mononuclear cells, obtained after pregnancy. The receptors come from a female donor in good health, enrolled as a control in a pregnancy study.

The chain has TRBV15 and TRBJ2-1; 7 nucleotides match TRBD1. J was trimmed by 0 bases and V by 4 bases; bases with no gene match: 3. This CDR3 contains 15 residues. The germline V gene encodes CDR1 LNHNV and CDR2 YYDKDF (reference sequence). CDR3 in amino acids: CATSNRQGSYNEQFF. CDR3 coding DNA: TGTGCCACCAGCAACCGACAGGGCTCCTACAATGAGCAGTTCTTC.

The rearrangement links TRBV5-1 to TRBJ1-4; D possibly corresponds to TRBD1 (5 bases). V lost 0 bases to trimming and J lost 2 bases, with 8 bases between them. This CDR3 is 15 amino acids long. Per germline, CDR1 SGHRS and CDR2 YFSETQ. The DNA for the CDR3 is TGCGCCAGCAGCTTGGTGGCAGGGACTAATGAAAAACTGTTTTTT. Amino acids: CASSLVAGTNEKLFF.

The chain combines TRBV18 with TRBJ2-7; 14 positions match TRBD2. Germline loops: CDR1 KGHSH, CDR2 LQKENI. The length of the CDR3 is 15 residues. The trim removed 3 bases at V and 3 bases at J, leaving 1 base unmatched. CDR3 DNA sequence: TGTGCCAGCTCACCTGGACTAGCGGGGGGCTACGAGCAGTACTTC. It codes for CASSPGLAGGYEQYF.

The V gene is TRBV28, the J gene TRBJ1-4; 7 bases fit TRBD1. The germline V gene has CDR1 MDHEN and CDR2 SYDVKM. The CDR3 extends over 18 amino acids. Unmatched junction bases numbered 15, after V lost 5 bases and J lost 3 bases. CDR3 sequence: CASSPTGDRVKANEKLFF. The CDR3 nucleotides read TGTGCCAGCAGTCCTACCGGTGACAGGGTAAAAGCTAATGAAAAACTGTTTTTT.

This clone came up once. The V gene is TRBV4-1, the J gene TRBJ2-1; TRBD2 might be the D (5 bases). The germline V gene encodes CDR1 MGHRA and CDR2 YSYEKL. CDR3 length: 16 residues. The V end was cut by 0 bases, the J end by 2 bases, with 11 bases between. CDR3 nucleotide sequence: TGCGCCAGCAGCCAAGAGGCTAGCAGGACCTACAATGAGCAGTTCTTC. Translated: CASSQEASRTYNEQFF.

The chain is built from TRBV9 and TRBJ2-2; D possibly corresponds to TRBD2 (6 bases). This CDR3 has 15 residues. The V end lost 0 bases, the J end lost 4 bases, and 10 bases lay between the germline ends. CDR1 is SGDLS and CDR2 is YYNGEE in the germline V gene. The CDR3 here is CASSVGGAPTGELFF. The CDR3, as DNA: TGTGCCAGCAGCGTAGGCGGGGCTCCCACCGGGGAGCTGTTTTTT.

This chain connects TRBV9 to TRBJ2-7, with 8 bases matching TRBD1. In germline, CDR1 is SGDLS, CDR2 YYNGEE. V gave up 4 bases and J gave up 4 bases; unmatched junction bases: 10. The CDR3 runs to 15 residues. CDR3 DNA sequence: TGTGCCAGCAGCCCGCGCCAGACAGGGGAATACGAGCAGTACTTC. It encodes CASSPRQTGEYEQYF.

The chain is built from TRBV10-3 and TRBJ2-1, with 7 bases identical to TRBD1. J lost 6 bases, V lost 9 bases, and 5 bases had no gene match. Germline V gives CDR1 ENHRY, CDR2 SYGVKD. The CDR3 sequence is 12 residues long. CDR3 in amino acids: CAMGDRANEQFF. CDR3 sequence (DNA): TGTGCCATGGGCGACAGGGCCAATGAGCAGTTCTTC.

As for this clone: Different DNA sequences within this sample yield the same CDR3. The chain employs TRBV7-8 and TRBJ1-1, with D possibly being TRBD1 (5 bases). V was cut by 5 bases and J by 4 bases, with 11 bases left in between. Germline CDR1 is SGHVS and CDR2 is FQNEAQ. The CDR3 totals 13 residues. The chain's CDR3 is CASSGQARTEAFF. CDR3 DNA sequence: TGTGCCAGCAGCGGACAAGCGCGCACTGAAGCTTTCTTT.

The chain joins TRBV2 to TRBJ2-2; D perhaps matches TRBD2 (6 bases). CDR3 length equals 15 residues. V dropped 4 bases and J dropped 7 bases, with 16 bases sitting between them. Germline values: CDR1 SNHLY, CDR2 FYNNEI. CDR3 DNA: TGTGCCAGCAGTGTGGTGGCAGGGAGGATCGGGGAGCTGTTTTTT. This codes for CASSVVAGRIGELFF.

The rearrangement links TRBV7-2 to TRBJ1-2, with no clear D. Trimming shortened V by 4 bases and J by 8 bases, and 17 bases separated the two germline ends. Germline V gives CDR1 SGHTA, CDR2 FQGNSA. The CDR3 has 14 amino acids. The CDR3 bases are TGTGCCAGCAGCTGGAGGCGGCAGGAGAAAGGCTACACCTTC. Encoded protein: CASSWRRQEKGYTF.

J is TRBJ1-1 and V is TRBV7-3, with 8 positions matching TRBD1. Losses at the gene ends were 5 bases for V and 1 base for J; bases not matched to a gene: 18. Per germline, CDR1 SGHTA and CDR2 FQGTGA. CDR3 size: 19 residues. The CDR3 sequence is CASSPGSRGLSGRNTEAFF. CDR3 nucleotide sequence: TGTGCCAGCAGCCCTGGATCCAGGGGGCTCTCCGGTCGGAACACTGAAGCTTTCTTT.

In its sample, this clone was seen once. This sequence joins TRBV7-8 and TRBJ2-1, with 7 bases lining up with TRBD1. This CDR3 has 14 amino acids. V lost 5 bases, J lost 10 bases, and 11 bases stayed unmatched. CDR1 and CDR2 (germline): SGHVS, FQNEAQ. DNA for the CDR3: TGTGCCAGCAGCCTAGATTTTTTGGGACAGGAGCAGTTCTTC. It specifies CASSLDFLGQEQFF.

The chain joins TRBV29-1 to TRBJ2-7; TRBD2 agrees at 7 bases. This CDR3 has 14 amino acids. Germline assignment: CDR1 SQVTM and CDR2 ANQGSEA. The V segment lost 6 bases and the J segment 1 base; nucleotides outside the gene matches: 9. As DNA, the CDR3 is TGCAGCGTGACCGATAGCGGGCGTTCCTACGAGCAGTACTTC. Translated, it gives CSVTDSGRSYEQYF.

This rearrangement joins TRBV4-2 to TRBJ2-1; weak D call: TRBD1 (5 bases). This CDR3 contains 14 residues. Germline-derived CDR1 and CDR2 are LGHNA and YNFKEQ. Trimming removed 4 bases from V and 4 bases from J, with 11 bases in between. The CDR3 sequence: CASSLGHTYNEQFF. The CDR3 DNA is TGTGCCAGCAGCCTAGGACACACATACAATGAGCAGTTCTTC.

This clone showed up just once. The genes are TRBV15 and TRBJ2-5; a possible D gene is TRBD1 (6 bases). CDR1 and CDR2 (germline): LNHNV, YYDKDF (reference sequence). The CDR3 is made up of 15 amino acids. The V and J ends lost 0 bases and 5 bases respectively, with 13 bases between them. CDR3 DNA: TGTGCCACCAGCAGAGACCAGGGACATATGGAGACCCAGTACTTC. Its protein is CATSRDQGHMETQYF.